The 12 T cell receptor beta chains reported below all come from one sample, sequenced in a study of T-cell memory formation after mild COVID-19. A single record per CDR3 protein comes from TCRdb applying MiXCR to the 5' RACE reads. The repertoire holds fewer than 500,000 distinct CDR3 sequences, with around a quarter as singletons. Sequencing was performed on PBMCs or a T cell subset sorted from them (not recorded which). These receptors all come from an adult woman who had mild COVID-19 (a few samples of this study predate the infection). Cell type and time point are not known.

The rearrangement joins TRBV3-1 to TRBJ2-2; 11 bases fit TRBD2. CDR3 length: 15 residues. With V trimmed by 4 bases and J by 7 bases, 5 bases remained unmatched. Per germline, CDR1 LGHDT and CDR2 YNNKEL (reference sequence). The CDR3 DNA reads as TGTGCCAGCAGCCCTCTAGCGGGAGGAATCGGGGAGCTGTTTTTT. Translation: CASSPLAGGIGELFF. Complete variable domain (other parts from reference TRBV3-1 and TRBJ2-2): DTAVSQTPKYLVTQMGNDKSIKCEQNLGHDTMYWYKQDSKKFLKIMFSYNNKELIINETVPNRFSPKSPDKAHLNLHINSLELGDSAVYFCASSPLAGGIGELFFGEGSRLTVL.

This clonotype was counted a few times. The chain couples TRBV12-3 or TRBV12-4 to TRBJ1-5; D is perhaps TRBD1 (5 bases). The CDR3 covers 14 residues. V lost 5 bases, J lost 7 bases, and 15 bases lay in between. CDR3 amino acids: CASSRGGREQPQHF. CDR3 DNA: TGTGCCAGCAGTCGTGGGGGAAGGGAGCAGCCCCAGCATTTT.

The chain combines TRBV12-3 or TRBV12-4 with TRBJ2-1, with 9 bases matching TRBD1. CDR3 length: 14 amino acids. The V segment lost 6 bases and the J segment 8 bases; nucleotides outside the gene matches: 8. CDR3 sequence (DNA): TGTGCCAGCAGCCGGGACAGGGCGTTTTATGAGCAGTTCTTC. Translated, it gives CASSRDRAFYEQFF.

The V and J genes are TRBV12-3 or TRBV12-4 and TRBJ2-7, with 12 bases aligning to TRBD2. This CDR3 contains 15 residues. J was trimmed by 3 bases and V by 7 bases; bases with no gene match: 7. The CDR3 here is CASKLGTSGFYEQYF. The DNA of the CDR3 is TGTGCCAGCAAATTAGGGACTAGCGGGTTCTACGAGCAGTACTTC.

This clonotype was picked up a small number of times. Here the CDR3 DNA reads TGCGCCAGCAGCTCCTCCGGGACTCCGGGACTCTACGAGCAGTACTTC. Encoded protein: CASSSSGTPGLYEQYF. The V and J genes are TRBV5-1 and TRBJ2-7, with D possibly TRBD2 on 6 matching bases. Germline V gene lookup returns CDR1 SGHRS and CDR2 YFSETQ. The CDR3 is 16 residues long. V was shortened by 3 bases and J by 3 bases, with 19 bases between the two germline ends.

The chain recombines TRBV27 with TRBJ1-5; 8 nucleotides align to TRBD1. CDR1 is MNHEY, CDR2 SMNVEV, per germline (reference sequence). After removal of 5 bases from V and 7 bases from J, the junction contained 7 bases not matched to a gene. CDR3 length: 14 amino acids. The CDR3 DNA reads as TGTGCCAGCAGTCCCATGGGACAGGCCCAGCCCCAGCATTTT. Translated: CASSPMGQAQPQHF.

The genes are TRBV29-1 and TRBJ2-1; D uncertain. CDR3 length equals 13 residues. Deletions cut 5 bases from V and 6 bases from J, with 14 bases between. In germline, CDR1 is SQVTM, CDR2 ANQGSEA. The CDR3: CSVNQALVNEQFF. The DNA of the CDR3 is TGCAGCGTTAATCAGGCCCTGGTCAATGAGCAGTTCTTC.

The chain couples TRBV4-1 to TRBJ2-5; no clear D. The CDR3 is 13 residues long. V was pared by 1 base and J by 3 bases, with 6 bases between. Germline V gene lookup returns CDR1 MGHRA and CDR2 YSYEKL. For the CDR3, the DNA is TGCGCCAGCAGCCAAGTGAGAAAAGAGACCCAGTACTTC. Amino acids: CASSQVRKETQYF.

The chain employs TRBV2 and TRBJ2-7, with 8 bases identical to TRBD2. Germline trimming cut 4 bases from V and 0 bases from J; bases unmatched to any gene: 8. Germline CDR1 SNHLY, CDR2 FYNNEI. The CDR3 has 16 amino acids. This CDR3 reads CASSGGAGASSYEQYF. CDR3 DNA: TGTGCCAGCAGTGGGGGAGCGGGGGCCAGCTCCTACGAGCAGTACTTC.

The chain is built from TRBV20-1 and TRBJ2-3; 9 bases agree with TRBD2. CDR3 length equals 14 residues. CDR1 is DFQATT and CDR2 is SNEGSKA in the germline V gene (reference sequence). V trimming: 1 base; J trimming: 6 bases; junction bases outside the gene matches: 5. For the CDR3, the DNA is TGCAGTGCTAGAGGTCGCCTAGCGGGGGATACGCAGTATTTT. It yields the protein CSARGRLAGDTQYF.

This clonotype was seen a handful of times. J is TRBJ2-3 and V is TRBV4-1; 8 bases map to TRBD2. The V gene end was trimmed by 6 bases and the J gene end by 4 bases; junction bases not matched to a gene: 6. This CDR3 is 14 amino acids long. In germline, CDR1 is MGHRA, CDR2 YSYEKL. CDR3 nucleotide sequence: TGCGCCAGCAGTTCGGGGGGGGGTGCAGATACGCAGTATTTT. As protein: CASSSGGGADTQYF.

This clonotype was picked up a small number of times. The rearrangement joins TRBV10-3 to TRBJ2-7; a weak D match, TRBD2 (6 bases). Deletions cut 3 bases from V and 2 bases from J, with 14 bases between. Germline loops: CDR1 ENHRY, CDR2 SYGVKD. CDR3 length equals 15 residues. Here the CDR3 DNA reads TGTGCCATCAGTGAAGGGGAGGTTAGTCCCTACGAGCAGTACTTC. Translating gives CAISEGEVSPYEQYF.